This entry is about one T cell receptor beta chain. What it binds is not known. The CDR3 sequence is 16 residues long. TCRdb's table, derived via immunoSEQ multiplex PCR, lists solely in-frame clones and lacks some. The sample lists 2.3 million or so clones, over 85% occurring once. The source of the sample is a study of shared clonotypes between healthy human individuals. Whole-study findings and limits: Non-shared clonotypes showed lower generation probabilities than clonotypes common to all four donors.

The TCR originated in a man between 18 and 29 years old in good health. Some clones in this sample may be carry-over from other donors' samples. The sequenced sample was naive CD4+ T cells from PBMCs. Subset described: CD45RA+ positively selected. The rearrangement links TRBV21-1 to TRBJ2-5; TRBD2 reflects the table's D call only, with no check against the DNA. TRBV21-1 is a pseudogene. CDR3 region: CASSTGLAGGWETQYF. The CDR3 DNA reads as TGTGCCAGCAGCACGGGACTAGCGGGGGGTTGGGAGACCCAGTACTTC.